These 12 T cell receptor beta chains came from one sample sequenced in a study of blood T cell repertoires in COVID-19. The assay was immunoSEQ multiplex PCR, and TCRdb's table has in-frame clones only and misses some. The table lists about 190,000 clones, more than 60% of them singletons. The specimen was peripheral blood. The receptors shown here come from a man aged 50-59 years who had recovered from COVID-19.

V and J are TRBV7-3 and TRBJ2-1; 16 bases map to TRBD2. V shed 5 bases and J 4 bases; nucleotides not matched to a gene: 8. The V gene's germline CDR1 is SGHTA and CDR2 FQGTGA. The CDR3 sequence is 18 residues long. CDR3 residues: CASSRTGTSGRVYNEQFF. In DNA, the CDR3 is TGTGCCAGCAGCCGAACCGGGACTAGCGGGAGGGTTTACAATGAGCAGTTCTTC.

This clone was observed a single time. The chain joins TRBV7-3 to TRBJ2-1; TRBD2 matches 15 bases. Trimming cost V 5 bases and J 6 bases; bases outside gene matches: 11. There are 18 residues in the CDR3. In germline, CDR1 is SGHTA, CDR2 FQGTGA. CDR3 sequence (DNA): TGTGCCAGCAGCATGCCGGGACTAGCGGGAGGAAGGTTCAATGAGCAGTTCTTC. Protein product: CASSMPGLAGGRFNEQFF.

The V and J genes are TRBV29-1 and TRBJ1-1; no reliable D call. Trimming shortened V by 7 bases and J by 1 base, and 10 bases separated the two germline ends. Germline V lookup: CDR1 SQVTM, CDR2 ANQGSEA. The CDR3 covers 12 residues. The CDR3 sequence: CSAERQNTEAFF. The CDR3, as DNA: TGCAGCGCCGAAAGACAGAACACTGAAGCTTTCTTT.

The chain links TRBV11-3 to TRBJ2-1; 10 bases line up with TRBD2. V was clipped by 2 bases and J by 2 bases; unmatched bases: 6. This CDR3 region has 17 residues. The V gene's germline CDR1 is SGHNT and CDR2 YENEEA. For the CDR3, the DNA is TGTGCCAGCAGCTTATCCCGGACTAGCGGAACCTACAATGAGCAGTTCTTC. It codes for CASSLSRTSGTYNEQFF.

The chain combines TRBV9 with TRBJ2-1, with 7 bases that match TRBD1. Germline CDR1 is SGDLS and CDR2 is YYNGEE. The CDR3 is 14 amino acids. The V gene end was trimmed by 0 bases and the J gene end by 7 bases; junction bases not matched to a gene: 4. The CDR3 DNA reads TGTGCCAGCAGCGTAGGTACAGGGGTAAATGAGCAGTTCTTC. Translated, it gives CASSVGTGVNEQFF.

The V gene is TRBV5-8, the J gene TRBJ2-4; 10 bases line up with TRBD1. V shed 4 bases and J 6 bases; nucleotides not matched to a gene: 4. The CDR3 runs 14 residues. CDR1 is SGHTS and CDR2 is YDEGEE in the germline V gene. The CDR3 DNA reads TGTGCCAGCAGCCGCCGGGACAGGGGAAACATTCAGTACTTC. This translates into CASSRRDRGNIQYF.

The chain is built from TRBV2 and TRBJ2-3; 9 bases fit TRBD2. The V segment lost 4 bases and the J segment 7 bases; nucleotides outside the gene matches: 9. Germline lookup yields CDR1 SNHLY and CDR2 FYNNEI. This CDR3 contains 15 residues. The CDR3 region is CASSAAGGPQNTQYF. As DNA, the CDR3 is TGTGCCAGCAGTGCGGCGGGAGGGCCTCAGAATACGCAGTATTTT. Together with reference TRBV2 and TRBJ2-3, the CDR3 gives the full variable domain: EPEVTQTPSHQVTQMGQEVILRCVPISNHLYFYWYRQILGQKVEFLVSFYNNEISEKSEIFDDQFSVERPDGSNFTLKIRSTKLEDSAMYFCASSAAGGPQNTQYFGPGTRLTVL.

The chain has TRBV5-4 and TRBJ2-7, with D maybe TRBD1 (5 bases). This CDR3 has 13 amino acids. The germline V gene has CDR1 SGHNT and CDR2 YYREEE (reference sequence). The ends were cut back, 1 base at V and 2 bases at J, with 7 bases in the middle. The CDR3 here is CASSLWGPYEQYF. In DNA form, the CDR3 reads TGTGCCAGCAGCTTGTGGGGCCCCTACGAGCAGTACTTC.

The rearrangement uses TRBV19 and TRBJ1-5, with a possible D match to TRBD1 (6 bases). With 9 bases removed from V and 0 bases from J, the gap between germline ends came to 9 bases. Germline V lookup: CDR1 LNHDA, CDR2 SQIVND (reference sequence). This CDR3 region has 13 residues. The CDR3 sequence: CASRGYSNQPQHF. The CDR3 DNA is TGTGCCAGCAGGGGTTATAGCAATCAGCCCCAGCATTTT. The variable domain in full, with the rest retrieved from reference TRBV19 and TRBJ1-5, is DGGITQSPKYLFRKEGQNVTLSCEQNLNHDAMYWYRQDPGQGLRLIYYSQIVNDFQKGDIAEGYSVSREKKESFPLTVTSAQKNPTAFYLCASRGYSNQPQHFGDGTRLSIL.

CDR3 in amino acids: CAISESREGNTEAFF. As DNA, the CDR3 is TGTGCCATCAGTGAGTCACGGGAGGGGAACACTGAAGCTTTCTTT. The chain joins TRBV10-3 to TRBJ1-1, with no clear D. This CDR3 is 15 amino acids long. Between the trimmed V and J ends, which lost 0 bases and 1 base, there was a span of 9 bases. Looked up from germline, CDR1 is ENHRY and CDR2 is SYGVKD.

V usage is TRBV5-6 and J usage is TRBJ1-3; D is unresolved. The CDR3 loop spans 14 amino acids. V gave up 0 bases and J gave up 3 bases, with 7 bases separating them. Germline CDR1 SGHDT, CDR2 YYEEEE. CDR3: CASSLDFGGNTIYF. In DNA form, the CDR3 reads TGTGCCAGCAGCTTGGACTTTGGTGGAAACACCATATATTTT.

The CDR3 sequence is CASSASGTGINTEAFF. The CDR3 coding sequence is TGTGCCAGCAGTGCCTCCGGGACAGGGATTAACACTGAAGCTTTCTTT. The V and J genes are TRBV27 and TRBJ1-1; 9 bases align to TRBD1. J gave up 2 bases and V 5 bases, and 9 bases lay outside the gene matches. The CDR3 loop spans 16 amino acids. From germline, CDR1 is MNHEY and CDR2 SMNVEV (reference sequence).